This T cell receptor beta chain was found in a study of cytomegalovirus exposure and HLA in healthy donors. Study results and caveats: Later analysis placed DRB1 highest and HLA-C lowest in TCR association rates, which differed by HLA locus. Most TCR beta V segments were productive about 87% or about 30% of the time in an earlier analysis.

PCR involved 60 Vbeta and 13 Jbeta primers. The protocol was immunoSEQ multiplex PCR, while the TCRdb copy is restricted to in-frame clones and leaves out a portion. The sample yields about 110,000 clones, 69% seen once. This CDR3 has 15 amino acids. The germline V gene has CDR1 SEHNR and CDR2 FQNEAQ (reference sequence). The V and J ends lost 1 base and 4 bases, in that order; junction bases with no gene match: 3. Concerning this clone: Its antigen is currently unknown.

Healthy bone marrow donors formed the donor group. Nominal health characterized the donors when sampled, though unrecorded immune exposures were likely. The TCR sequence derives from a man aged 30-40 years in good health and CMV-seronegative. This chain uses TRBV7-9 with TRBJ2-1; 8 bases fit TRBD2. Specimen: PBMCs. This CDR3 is CASSLGASGYNEQFF. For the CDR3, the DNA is TGTGCCAGCAGCTTAGGGGCTAGCGGGTACAATGAGCAGTTCTTC. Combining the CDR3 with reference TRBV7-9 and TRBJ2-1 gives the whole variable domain DTGVSQNPRHKITKRGQNVTFRCDPISEHNRLYWYRQTLGQGPEFLTYFQNEAQLEKSRLLSDRFSAERPKGSFSTLEIQRTEQGDSAMYLCASSLGASGYNEQFFGPGTRLTVL.